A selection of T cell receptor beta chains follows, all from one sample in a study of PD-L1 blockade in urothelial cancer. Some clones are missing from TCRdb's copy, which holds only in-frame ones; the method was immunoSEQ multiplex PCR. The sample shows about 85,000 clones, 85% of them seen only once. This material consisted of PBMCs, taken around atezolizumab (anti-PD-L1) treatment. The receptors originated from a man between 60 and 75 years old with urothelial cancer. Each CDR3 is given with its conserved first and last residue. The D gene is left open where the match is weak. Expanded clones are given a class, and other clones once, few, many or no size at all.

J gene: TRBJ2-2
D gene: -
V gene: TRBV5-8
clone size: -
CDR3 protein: CASSPAWAGITGELFF
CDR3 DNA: TGTGCCAGCAGCCCGGCGTGGGCGGGAATCACCGGGGAGCTGTTTTTT

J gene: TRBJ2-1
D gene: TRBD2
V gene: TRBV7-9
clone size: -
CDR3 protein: CACGRTNNEQFF
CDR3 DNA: TGTGCTTGCGGGAGGACCAACAATGAGCAGTTCTTC

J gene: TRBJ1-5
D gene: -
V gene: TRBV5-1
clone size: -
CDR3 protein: CASSLGGQQPQHF
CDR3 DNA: TGCGCCAGCAGCTTGGGAGGGCAACAGCCCCAGCATTTT

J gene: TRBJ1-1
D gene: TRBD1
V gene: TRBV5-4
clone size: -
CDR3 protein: CASSSRDSSTEAFF
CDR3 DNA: TGTGCCAGCAGCTCCCGGGACAGTTCCACTGAAGCTTTCTTT

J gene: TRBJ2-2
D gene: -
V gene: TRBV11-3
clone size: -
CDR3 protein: CASSLEYSDSPSNTGELFF
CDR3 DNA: TGTGCCAGCAGCTTAGAGTACTCGGACTCGCCATCGAACACCGGGGAGCTGTTTTTT

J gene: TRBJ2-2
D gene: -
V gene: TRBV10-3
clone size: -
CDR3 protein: CAIRSGSDAGELFF
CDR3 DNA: TGTGCCATCAGGTCGGGGTCTGACGCCGGGGAGCTGTTTTTT

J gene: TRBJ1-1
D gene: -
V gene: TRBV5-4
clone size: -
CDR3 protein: CASSSIDSWNTEAFF
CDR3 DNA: TGTGCCAGCAGCTCCATCGACAGCTGGAACACTGAAGCTTTCTTT

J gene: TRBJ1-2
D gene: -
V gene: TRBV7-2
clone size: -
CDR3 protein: CASSLDRQLYGYTF
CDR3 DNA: TGTGCCAGCAGCTTAGACCGACAGCTCTATGGCTACACCTTC

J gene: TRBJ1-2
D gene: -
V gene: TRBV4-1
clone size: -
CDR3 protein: CASSQDRTANYGYTF
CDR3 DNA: TGCGCCAGCAGCCAAGATAGGACTGCGAACTATGGCTACACCTTC

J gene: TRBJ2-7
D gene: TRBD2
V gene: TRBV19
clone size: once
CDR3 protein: CASSITSGSYEQYF
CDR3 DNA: TGTGCCAGTAGTATTACTAGCGGGAGTTACGAGCAGTACTTC

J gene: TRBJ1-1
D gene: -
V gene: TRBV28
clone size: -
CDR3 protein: CASSPGYTEAFF
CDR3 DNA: TGTGCCAGCAGTCCGGGGTACACTGAAGCTTTCTTT

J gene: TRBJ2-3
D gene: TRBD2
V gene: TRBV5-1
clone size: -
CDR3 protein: CASSFQSGGADTQYF
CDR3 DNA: TGCGCCAGCAGCTTCCAAAGCGGGGGGGCCGATACGCAGTATTTT

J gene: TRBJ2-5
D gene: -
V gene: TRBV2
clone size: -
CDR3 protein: CASSRLNRVSETQYF
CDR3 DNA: TGTGCCAGCAGCCGGCTAAACCGGGTTTCAGAGACCCAGTACTTC

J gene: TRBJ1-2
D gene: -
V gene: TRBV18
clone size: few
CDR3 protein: CASSPGGNYGYTF
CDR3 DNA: TGTGCCAGCTCACCGGGGGGAAACTATGGCTACACCTTC

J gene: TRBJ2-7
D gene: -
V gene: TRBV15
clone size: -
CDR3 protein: CATRTVASYEQYF
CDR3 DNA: TGTGCCACCAGAACGGTCGCCTCCTACGAGCAGTACTTC

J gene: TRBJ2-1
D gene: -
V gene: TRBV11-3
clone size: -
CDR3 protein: CASRPPIENEQFF
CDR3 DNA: TGTGCCAGCAGACCTCCGATAGAGAATGAGCAGTTCTTC

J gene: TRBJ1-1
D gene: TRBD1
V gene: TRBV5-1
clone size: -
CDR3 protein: CASSLDRGSEAFF
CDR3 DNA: TGCGCCAGCAGCTTGGACAGGGGTTCTGAAGCTTTCTTT

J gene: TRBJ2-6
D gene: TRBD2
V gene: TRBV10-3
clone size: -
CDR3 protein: CAISERGIAGPSGANVLTF
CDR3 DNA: TGTGCCATCAGTGAGAGGGGGATAGCGGGACCCTCTGGGGCCAACGTCCTGACTTTC

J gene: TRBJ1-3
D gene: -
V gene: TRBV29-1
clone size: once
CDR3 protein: CSVEQGGNTIYF
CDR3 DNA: TGCAGCGTTGAACAGGGTGGAAACACCATATATTTT

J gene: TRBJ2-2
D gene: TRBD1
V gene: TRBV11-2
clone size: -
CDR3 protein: CASGQGAWNTGELFF
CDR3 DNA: TGTGCCAGCGGCCAGGGGGCGTGGAACACCGGGGAGCTGTTTTTT

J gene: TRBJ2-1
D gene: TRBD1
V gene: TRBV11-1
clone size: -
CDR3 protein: CASSFEPGQGFNEQFF
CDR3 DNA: TGTGCCAGCAGCTTCGAACCGGGACAGGGCTTCAATGAGCAGTTCTTC

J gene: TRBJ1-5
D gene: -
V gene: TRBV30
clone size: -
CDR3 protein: CAWRSHSNQPQHF
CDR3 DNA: TGTGCCTGGCGGAGTCATAGCAATCAGCCCCAGCATTTT

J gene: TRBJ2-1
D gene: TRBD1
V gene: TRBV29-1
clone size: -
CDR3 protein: CSVPDRETYNEQFF
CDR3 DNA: TGCAGCGTCCCGGACAGGGAGACCTACAATGAGCAGTTCTTC

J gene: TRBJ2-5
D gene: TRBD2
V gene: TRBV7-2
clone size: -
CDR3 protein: CASRPSGRETQYF
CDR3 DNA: TGTGCCAGCAGGCCCAGCGGGAGAGAGACCCAGTACTTC

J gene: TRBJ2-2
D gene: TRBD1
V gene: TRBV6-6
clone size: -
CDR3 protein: CASDRATGELFF
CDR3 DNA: TGTGCCAGCGACAGGGCCACCGGGGAGCTGTTTTTT

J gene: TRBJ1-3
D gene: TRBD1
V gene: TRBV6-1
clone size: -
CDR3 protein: CASSVQGVSGNTIYF
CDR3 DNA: TGTGCCAGCAGTGTCCAGGGGGTTTCAGGAAACACCATATATTTT

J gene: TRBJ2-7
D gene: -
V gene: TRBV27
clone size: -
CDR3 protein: CATKQGRSYEQYF
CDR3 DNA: TGTGCCACTAAACAGGGTCGGTCCTACGAGCAGTACTTC

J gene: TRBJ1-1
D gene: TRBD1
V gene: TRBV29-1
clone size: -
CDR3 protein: CSGTGVWYTEAFF
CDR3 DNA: TGCAGCGGAACAGGGGTGTGGTACACTGAAGCTTTCTTT